This TCR beta chain was sequenced for a study of CD8+CD57+ T cells in acquired aplastic anemia. Broader study findings: Both patients and controls carried the same twenty-nine CD8+ CDR3 sequences.

Points on this clonotype: Its matching antigen is unknown.

CDR3 and TCR beta VDJ profiling relied on genomic DNA as the template. TCRdb passed the reads through MiXCR, listing each CDR3 protein once. The sample carries about 160,000 distinct CDR3 sequences, over 70% recorded once. CD8+CD57+ cell expansion had been shown by flow cytometry in patients chosen for sequencing. Material for sequencing was sorted CD4+, CD8+, or CD8+CD57+ T cells (not recorded which) from PBMCs. This receptor was obtained from a human donor with aplastic anemia.

CDR3 sequence reads: CASSDWTSGSGELFF. CDR3 coding DNA: TGTGCCAGCAGTGATTGGACTAGCGGGTCCGGGGAGCTGTTTTTT. The chain links TRBV2 to TRBJ2-2; 11 bases line up with TRBD2. CDR1 and CDR2 from the germline V gene are SNHLY and FYNNEI. The CDR3 runs to 15 residues. The junction had 3 bases not matched to a gene; V was cut back by 3 bases and J by 6 bases.